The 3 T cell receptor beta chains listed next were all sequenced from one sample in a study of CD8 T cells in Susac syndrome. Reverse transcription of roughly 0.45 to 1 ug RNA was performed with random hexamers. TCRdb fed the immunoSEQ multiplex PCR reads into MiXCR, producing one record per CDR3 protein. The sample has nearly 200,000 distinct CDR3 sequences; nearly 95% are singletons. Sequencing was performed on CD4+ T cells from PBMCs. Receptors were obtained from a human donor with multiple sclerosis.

DNA for the CDR3: TGTGCCAGCAGCCCGGGACAGGCGTCCTCCTACGAGCAGTACTTC. Amino acids: CASSPGQASSYEQYF. V gene TRBV7-2 combines with J gene TRBJ2-7; 8 nucleotides align to TRBD1. Trimming at V came to 5 bases and at J to 0 bases, leaving 6 bases not matched to a gene. CDR1 is SGHTA, CDR2 FQGNSA, per germline. This CDR3 contains 15 residues.

The CDR3 bases are TGTGCCAGCCGGGTCCGGAGGGCTATTCCCTACGAGCAGTACTTC. Its protein product is CASRVRRAIPYEQYF. V is TRBV5-6 and J is TRBJ2-7; possible D gene TRBD2, 6 bases. V dropped 7 bases and J dropped 2 bases, with 19 bases sitting between them. The CDR3 length is 15 residues. CDR1 is SGHDT and CDR2 is YYEEEE in the germline V gene.

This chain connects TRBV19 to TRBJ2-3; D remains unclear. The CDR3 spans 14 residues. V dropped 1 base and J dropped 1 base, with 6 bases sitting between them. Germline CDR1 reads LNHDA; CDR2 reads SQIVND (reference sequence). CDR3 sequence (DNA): TGTGCCAGTAGTATAGGGGTTGGCACAGATACGCAGTATTTT. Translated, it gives CASSIGVGTDTQYF.